These 27 T cell receptor beta chains came from one sample sequenced in a study of early T cells in non-severe SARS-CoV-2 infection. MiXCR, run by TCRdb on the 5' RACE reads, gives a single entry per CDR3 protein. There are 50,000 to 70,000 distinct CDR3 sequences in the sample; about 16% occur only once, and 9% to 10% lies in the top ten. Specimen: whole blood, collected at baseline. The source of these receptors is an adult who was a healthcare worker with PCR-confirmed SARS-CoV-2 infection or an uninfected control (not recorded which).

The CDR3 protein is CAWSASRLAGAADTQYF. The CDR3, as DNA: TGTGCCTGGAGTGCCAGCAGACTAGCGGGAGCAGCAGATACGCAGTATTTT. The gene calls are TRBV30 and TRBJ2-3, with TRBD2 identical over 12 bases. Germline V gene lookup returns CDR1 GTSNPN and CDR2 SVGIG (reference sequence). J lost 4 bases, V lost 1 base, and 9 bases had no gene match. CDR3 length equals 17 residues.

This clonotype was observed a few times. The rearrangement uses TRBV6-1 and TRBJ2-4; a weak D match, TRBD1 (6 bases). V shed 8 bases and J shed 0 bases, with 14 bases lying between them. This CDR3 region has 15 residues. From germline, CDR1 is MNHNS and CDR2 SASEGT. The CDR3 DNA reads TGTGCCAGCCAAGAAGCAGGGGTAGCCAAAAACATTCAGTACTTC. This gives the protein CASQEAGVAKNIQYF.

This clonotype came up once. J is TRBJ2-5 and V is TRBV20-1; D is uncertain. Germline CDR1 DFQATT, CDR2 SNEGSKA (reference sequence). This CDR3 is built from 15 residues. V lost 0 bases to trimming and J lost 5 bases, with 16 bases between them. CDR3 nucleotide sequence: TGCAGTGCTAGAGATCAACTGGCGGTATCCGAGACCCAGTACTTC. This gives the protein CSARDQLAVSETQYF.

The chain carries TRBV2 and TRBJ1-5; D remains ambiguous. Germline CDR1 reads SNHLY; CDR2 reads FYNNEI. Trimming removed 3 bases at V and 0 bases at J, with 12 bases between. The CDR3 extends over 16 amino acids. The CDR3 loop reads CASSDPRHNSNQPQHF. The CDR3 DNA reads TGTGCCAGCAGTGACCCCCGCCACAATAGCAATCAGCCCCAGCATTTT.

This clonotype came up a few times. The genes are TRBV30 and TRBJ1-5; D remains ambiguous. CDR3 length equals 14 residues. Trimming cost V 1 base and J 1 base, with 8 bases left between them. Germline CDR1 reads GTSNPN; CDR2 reads SVGIG (reference sequence). Written as DNA, the CDR3 is TGTGCCTGGAGTGATAACCCAAGCAATCAGCCCCAGCATTTT. Its protein product is CAWSDNPSNQPQHF.

This clonotype was counted between two and nine times. This chain links TRBV29-1 with TRBJ2-7, with 9 bases fitting TRBD1. This CDR3 spans 13 amino acids. The ends lost 8 bases at V and 6 bases at J; junction bases unmatched: 11. CDR1 is SQVTM and CDR2 is ANQGSEA in the germline V gene. DNA of the CDR3: TGCAGCTTACCTCCGGGACAGGGAGGCGAGCAGTACTTC. Translated, it gives CSLPPGQGGEQYF.

This clonotype was found many times. The chain couples TRBV28 to TRBJ1-5; unclear D gene. Trimming took 1 base from V and 7 from J, leaving 5 bases between them. This CDR3 contains 12 residues. Germline CDR1 is MDHEN and CDR2 is SYDVKM. The CDR3 loop reads CASSLYRQPQHF. DNA of the CDR3: TGTGCCAGCAGTTTATACCGACAGCCCCAGCATTTT.

The rearrangement links TRBV7-6 to TRBJ2-2, with TRBD1 matching 7 bases. J lost 4 bases, V lost 5 bases, and 13 bases had no gene match. Germline assignment: CDR1 SGHVS and CDR2 FNYEAQ. CDR3 length: 17 amino acids. The CDR3 region is CASSRGPGTVLTGELFF. CDR3 DNA: TGTGCCAGCAGCAGGGGACCCGGGACAGTCCTCACCGGGGAGCTGTTTTTT. Drawing the rest from reference TRBV7-6 and TRBJ2-2, the complete variable domain is GAGVSQSPRYKVTKRGQDVALRCDPISGHVSLYWYRQALGQGPEFLTYFNYEAQQDKSGLPNDRFSAERPEGSISTLTIQRTEQRDSAMYRCASSRGPGTVLTGELFFGEGSRLTVL.

The chain couples TRBV20-1 to TRBJ1-1; D not resolved. The CDR3 consists of 13 residues. V gave up 3 bases and J gave up 0 bases, with 8 bases separating them. The germline V gene has CDR1 DFQATT and CDR2 SNEGSKA (reference sequence). The CDR3 DNA follows: TGCAGTGCTAGCCTCAGGTTGAACACTGAAGCTTTCTTT. The encoded protein is CSASLRLNTEAFF.

In nucleotides, the CDR3 is TGTGCCAGCAGCTTAGGACTAGCGGACACAGATACGCAGTATTTT. This sequence encodes CASSLGLADTDTQYF. The rearrangement uses TRBV13 and TRBJ2-3, with 8 nucleotides matching TRBD2. With V trimmed by 0 bases and J by 2 bases, 1 base remained unmatched. The germline V gene encodes CDR1 PRHDT and CDR2 FYEKMQ (reference sequence). CDR3 length equals 15 residues.

J is TRBJ2-3 and V is TRBV18; the D gene is possibly TRBD1 (6 bases). Germline V gives CDR1 KGHSH, CDR2 LQKENI. The CDR3 extends over 16 amino acids. Trimming removed 6 bases from V and 0 bases from J, with 16 bases in between. CDR3 region: CASSGMTGSSTDTQYF. The CDR3 bases are TGTGCCAGCTCGGGTATGACAGGCTCTAGCACAGATACGCAGTATTTT.

The rearrangement uses TRBV5-1 and TRBJ2-3; 9 bases agree with TRBD2. There are 16 residues in the CDR3. J lost 2 bases, V lost 4 bases, and 8 bases had no gene match. Per germline, CDR1 SGHRS and CDR2 YFSETQ. The CDR3 sequence: CASSPRLAVDTDTQYF. The CDR3 DNA reads TGCGCCAGCAGCCCCCGACTAGCGGTAGACACAGATACGCAGTATTTT.

This clonotype has a handful of counts. This chain uses TRBV30 with TRBJ1-1; D is perhaps TRBD1 (6 bases). Germline CDR1 is GTSNPN and CDR2 is SVGIG (reference sequence). The ends were cut back, 7 bases at V and 9 bases at J, with 15 bases in the middle. CDR3 length: 11 residues. The CDR3: CALMDSLKAFF. The CDR3 DNA sequence: TGTGCCTTAATGGACAGCCTAAAAGCTTTCTTT.

This clonotype was counted only a few times. DNA of the CDR3: TGTGCCAGCTTGGGAACACCTTCCTACGAGCAGTACTTC. This translates into CASLGTPSYEQYF. The genes are TRBV12-3 or TRBV12-4 and TRBJ2-7; no reliable D call. The CDR3 sequence is 13 residues long. With 8 bases removed from V and 1 base from J, the gap between germline ends came to 12 bases.

The rearrangement links TRBV9 to TRBJ2-1; possible D gene TRBD2, 6 bases. V was shortened by 0 bases and J by 6 bases, with 10 bases between the two germline ends. The CDR3 has 14 residues. Per the germline V gene, CDR1 is SGDLS and CDR2 is YYNGEE. In DNA form, the CDR3 reads TGTGCCAGCAGCGTAGTCCTGGGGGGCAATGAGCAGTTCTTC. Residues: CASSVVLGGNEQFF. Filled out from reference TRBV9 and TRBJ2-1, the complete variable domain reads DSGVTQTPKHLITATGQRVTLRCSPRSGDLSVYWYQQSLDQGLQFLIQYYNGEERAKGNILERFSAQQFPDLHSELNLSSLELGDSALYFCASSVVLGGNEQFFGPGTRLTVL.

V and J are TRBV20-1 and TRBJ1-2; 7 positions agree with TRBD1. CDR1 is DFQATT, CDR2 SNEGSKA, per germline (reference sequence). The CDR3 runs to 14 residues. After removal of 3 bases from V and 8 bases from J, the junction contained 12 bases not matched to a gene. In DNA form, the CDR3 reads TGCAGTGCTAGTAGAAGGGGGCGAGAACTCGGCTACACCTTC. Its translation is CSASRRGRELGYTF.

This clonotype was seen a handful of times. The rearrangement links TRBV9 to TRBJ2-2; D remains unclear. The CDR3 spans 15 residues. The germline CDR1 and CDR2 sequences are SGDLS and YYNGEE. V shed 1 base and J shed 1 base, with 8 bases lying between them. Written as DNA, the CDR3 is TGTGCCAGCAGCGTAACAAGCCTGAACACCGGGGAGCTGTTTTTT. It translates to CASSVTSLNTGELFF.

The chain recombines TRBV27 with TRBJ1-2; 9 positions match TRBD1. V shed 4 bases and J 8 bases; nucleotides not matched to a gene: 14. The CDR3 totals 16 residues. Germline values: CDR1 MNHEY, CDR2 SMNVEV (reference sequence). In DNA, the CDR3 is TGTGCCAGCAGTTCAACCACCGGGACAGGGAGGAGAGGCTACACCTTC. It translates to CASSSTTGTGRRGYTF.

This clonotype was seen many times. The gene calls are TRBV30 and TRBJ1-2; D is perhaps TRBD1 (6 bases). The germline gives CDR1 GTSNPN, CDR2 SVGIG (reference sequence). The CDR3 runs 12 residues. Deletions cut 3 bases from V and 8 bases from J, with 13 bases between. CDR3 sequence reads: CAWRAGAGGYTF. CDR3 nucleotides: TGTGCCTGGAGAGCGGGGGCTGGAGGCTACACCTTC.

In its sample, this clonotype was seen a few times. J is TRBJ2-7 and V is TRBV27; perhaps TRBD1 as D (7 bases). Trimming took 2 bases from V and 3 from J, leaving 14 bases between them. The CDR3 extends over 15 amino acids. The germline gives CDR1 MNHEY, CDR2 SMNVEV (reference sequence). CDR3 coding DNA: TGTGCCAGCAGTTTAGGGGCAGGGGGGCACTACGAGCAGTACTTC. The encoded protein is CASSLGAGGHYEQYF.

The gene calls are TRBV20-1 and TRBJ2-1; TRBD2 might be the D (5 bases). V dropped 0 bases and J dropped 6 bases, with 15 bases sitting between them. The CDR3 is made up of 15 amino acids. The germline gives CDR1 DFQATT, CDR2 SNEGSKA (reference sequence). The CDR3 loop reads CSARDPWERGNEQFF. The CDR3 bases are TGCAGTGCTAGAGATCCCTGGGAGCGTGGCAATGAGCAGTTCTTC.

This clonotype was detected ten times or more. At one boundary the junction diverges from the germline segment, which might be a read error. V is TRBV29-1 and J is TRBJ2-1; possibly TRBD1 for D (5 bases). Looked up from germline, CDR1 is SQVTM and CDR2 is ANQGSEA. The CDR3 extends over 13 amino acids. The CDR3 reads CSVEAGPADEQFF. In DNA, the CDR3 is TGCAGCGTCGAAGCAGGGCCCGCCGATGAGCAGTTCTTC.

The chain couples TRBV28 to TRBJ2-7; 7 bases fit TRBD1. Germline loops: CDR1 MDHEN, CDR2 SYDVKM. CDR3 length: 16 residues. With 4 bases clipped from V and 3 bases from J, the junction kept 12 bases outside the gene matches. The CDR3 nucleotides are TGTGCCAGCAGTTCCGTATTGTCTCGGACAGGCTACGAGCAGTACTTC. This codes for CASSSVLSRTGYEQYF. The full variable domain, with the rest looked up from reference TRBV28 and TRBJ2-7, is DVKVTQSSRYLVKRTGEKVFLECVQDMDHENMFWYRQDPGLGLRLIYFSYDVKMKEKGDIPEGYSVSREKKERFSLILESASTNQTSMYLCASSSVLSRTGYEQYFGPGTRLTVT.

The chain is built from TRBV20-1 and TRBJ1-4; maybe TRBD1 (5 bases). The CDR3 covers 11 residues. Looked up from germline, CDR1 is DFQATT and CDR2 is SNEGSKA (reference sequence). V lost 5 bases and J lost 8, with 9 bases in between. The CDR3 protein is CSAGGGEKLFF. CDR3 in DNA: TGCAGTGCTGGGGGTGGGGAAAAACTGTTTTTT.

The chain carries TRBV5-1 and TRBJ2-2; maybe TRBD1 (6 bases). Germline CDR1 reads SGHRS; CDR2 reads YFSETQ. CDR3 length equals 15 residues. Trimming shortened V by 5 bases and J by 5 bases, and 16 bases separated the two germline ends. DNA of the CDR3: TGCGCCAGCAGTCTCATCCGGCAGGGGACCGGGGAGCTGTTTTTT. It encodes CASSLIRQGTGELFF.

This clonotype was seen more than once but under ten times. The rearrangement uses TRBV7-9 and TRBJ1-5; TRBD1 matches 12 bases. With V trimmed by 3 bases and J by 5 bases, 2 bases remained unmatched. This CDR3 is built from 15 residues. Per the germline V gene, CDR1 is SEHNR and CDR2 is FQNEAQ (reference sequence). The CDR3 DNA reads as TGTGCCAGCAGCTTGGGACAGGGGGCTTATCAGCCCCAGCATTTT. Its protein is CASSLGQGAYQPQHF.

This clonotype was found a few times. This chain uses TRBV7-9 with TRBJ1-2; D gene ambiguous. The CDR3 spans 12 residues. Germline CDR1 SEHNR, CDR2 FQNEAQ (reference sequence). Deletions cut 10 bases from V and 8 bases from J, with 17 bases between. The CDR3 region is CATNALGLGYTF. For the CDR3, the DNA is TGTGCCACCAATGCTTTGGGGTTAGGCTACACCTTC.